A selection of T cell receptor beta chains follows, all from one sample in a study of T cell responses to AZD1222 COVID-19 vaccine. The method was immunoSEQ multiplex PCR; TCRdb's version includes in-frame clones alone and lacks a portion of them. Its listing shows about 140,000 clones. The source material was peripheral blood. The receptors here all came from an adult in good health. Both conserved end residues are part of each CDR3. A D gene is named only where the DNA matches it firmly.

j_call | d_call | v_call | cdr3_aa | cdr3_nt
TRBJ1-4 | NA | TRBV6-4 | CASSDSRPRGGGNEKLFF | TGTGCCAGCAGTGACTCGAGGCCCCGAGGAGGGGGTAATGAAAAACTGTTTTTT
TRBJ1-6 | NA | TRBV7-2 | CASSSPGGAIDLYNSPLHF | TGTGCCAGCAGCTCACCCGGGGGAGCGATAGACCTATATAATTCACCCCTCCACTTT
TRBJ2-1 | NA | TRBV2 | CASLTGAVYEQFF | TGTGCCAGCCTGACCGGGGCCGTGTATGAGCAGTTCTTC
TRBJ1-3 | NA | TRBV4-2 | CASSQDGSGNTIYF | TGTGCCAGCAGCCAAGATGGCTCTGGAAACACCATATATTTT
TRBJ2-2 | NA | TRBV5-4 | CASSLVSGPDTGELFF | TGTGCCAGCAGCTTGGTCTCCGGGCCCGACACCGGGGAGCTGTTTTTT
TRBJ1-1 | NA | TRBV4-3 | CASSQVSWGNTEAFF | TGCGCCAGCAGCCAAGTTTCTTGGGGAAACACTGAAGCTTTCTTT
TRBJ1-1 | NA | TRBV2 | CASSLYPENTEAFF | TGTGCCAGCAGTCTATATCCCGAGAACACTGAAGCTTTCTTT
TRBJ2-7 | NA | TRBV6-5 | CASSSSGSYEQYF | TGTGCCAGCAGCTCGTCTGGGAGTTACGAGCAGTACTTC
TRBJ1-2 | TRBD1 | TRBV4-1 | CASSQDGRGYYGYTF | TGCGCCAGCAGCCAAGATGGCAGGGGGTACTATGGCTACACCTTC
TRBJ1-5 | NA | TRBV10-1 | CASSEWGRVDNQPQHF | TGCGCCAGCAGTGAGTGGGGTAGGGTAGACAATCAGCCCCAGCATTTT
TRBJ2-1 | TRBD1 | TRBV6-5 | CASRPGQSFYNEQFF | TGTGCCAGCAGGCCGGGACAGAGCTTCTACAATGAGCAGTTCTTC
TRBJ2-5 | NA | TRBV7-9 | CASSLASEAQYF | TGTGCCAGCAGCTTAGCAAGTGAGGCCCAGTACTTC
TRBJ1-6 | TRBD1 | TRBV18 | CASSGQGADVYNSPLHF | TGTGCCAGCTCCGGACAGGGGGCGGATGTCTATAATTCACCCCTCCACTTT
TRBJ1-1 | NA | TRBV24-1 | CALKVSTEAFF | TGTGCACTCAAGGTCTCGACTGAAGCTTTCTTT
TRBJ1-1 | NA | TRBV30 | CAWSVRGVETEAFF | TGTGCCTGGAGTGTACGGGGAGTTGAGACTGAAGCTTTCTTT
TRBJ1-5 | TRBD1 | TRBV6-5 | CASELGQDGQPQHF | TGTGCCAGCGAACTAGGACAGGATGGTCAGCCCCAGCATTTT